A single sample is the source of the 21 T cell receptor beta chains below, sequenced in a study of cytomegalovirus exposure and HLA in healthy donors. PCR involved 60 Vbeta and 13 Jbeta primers. Some clones are missing from TCRdb's copy, which holds only in-frame ones; the method was immunoSEQ multiplex PCR. The repertoire includes 55,000 to 80,000 clones, roughly 82% of them detected once, and around an eighth sits in the top ten. What was sequenced was PBMCs. The receptors were sampled from a man between 65 and 85 years old in good health and CMV-seronegative.

This chain uses TRBV7-2 with TRBJ1-1; 8 bases fit TRBD1. The CDR3 has 17 residues. V trimming: 8 bases; J trimming: 0 bases; junction bases outside the gene matches: 14. The V gene's germline CDR1 is SGHTA and CDR2 FQGNSA. CDR3 amino acids: CASLQLQGVGMNTEAFF. CDR3 DNA: TGTGCCAGCCTACAATTACAGGGGGTGGGAATGAACACTGAAGCTTTCTTT.

The chain employs TRBV18 and TRBJ2-7; 13 nucleotides agree with TRBD2. The length of the CDR3 is 15 residues. J was trimmed by 4 bases and V by 3 bases; bases with no gene match: 3. CDR1 and CDR2 (germline): KGHSH, LQKENI. Written as DNA, the CDR3 is TGTGCCAGCTCACCCTGGACTAGCGGGAGTTACGAGCAGTACTTC. Its protein is CASSPWTSGSYEQYF. Full variable domain (rest looked up from reference TRBV18 and TRBJ2-7): NAGVMQNPRHLVRRRGQEARLRCSPMKGHSHVYWYRQLPEEGLKFMVYLQKENIIDESGMPKERFSAEFPKEGPSILRIQQVVRGDSAAYFCASSPWTSGSYEQYFGPGTRLTVT.

The J gene is TRBJ2-5, the V gene TRBV6-1; a weak D match, TRBD2 (6 bases). Germline CDR1 MNHNS, CDR2 SASEGT. The CDR3 length is 15 residues. Trimming removed 2 bases at V and 5 bases at J, with 15 bases between. For the CDR3, the DNA is TGTGCCAGCAGTGAACTCGTGGCAGGGAGGGAGACCCAGTACTTC. Residues: CASSELVAGRETQYF.

The chain carries TRBV29-1 and TRBJ2-5, with D perhaps matching TRBD1 (6 bases). The CDR3 length is 15 residues. Germline CDR1 is SQVTM and CDR2 is ANQGSEA. V was cut by 4 bases and J by 1 base, with 16 bases left in between. The CDR3, as DNA: TGCAGCGTTGTTCCTACCCAGGGGACCCAAGAGACCCAGTACTTC. Amino acids: CSVVPTQGTQETQYF.

The chain couples TRBV19 to TRBJ1-1, with 9 positions matching TRBD1. Trimming took 5 bases from V and 1 from J; bases not matched to a gene: 11. The germline V gene encodes CDR1 LNHDA and CDR2 SQIVND (reference sequence). The CDR3 length is 17 residues. CDR3 nucleotides: TGTGCCAGTAGTCCAGGGACAGGGCGGTCGGGGAACACTGAAGCTTTCTTT. Translating it yields CASSPGTGRSGNTEAFF.

The chain joins TRBV4-3 to TRBJ1-4, with D perhaps matching TRBD1 (5 bases). The CDR3 is made up of 14 amino acids. The V end was cut by 3 bases, the J end by 6 bases, with 11 bases between. In germline, CDR1 is LGHNA, CDR2 YSLEER. The CDR3 nucleotides are TGCGCCAGCAGCCAGGGGCAGGGATATGAAAAACTGTTTTTT. It codes for CASSQGQGYEKLFF.

The V gene is TRBV2, the J gene TRBJ1-1, with TRBD1 as a possible D gene (5 bases). From germline, CDR1 is SNHLY and CDR2 FYNNEI. V gave up 5 bases and J gave up 4 bases, with 17 bases separating them. The CDR3 is 15 amino acids. CDR3 sequence (DNA): TGTGCCAGCAGTCGAAATCAGGGTTTGGGCACTGAAGCTTTCTTT. This sequence encodes CASSRNQGLGTEAFF.

This clone was detected only once. The CDR3 DNA reads as TGTGCCAGCAGCTTCGACAGGGATCAGCCCCAGCATTTT. The encoded protein is CASSFDRDQPQHF. The V call is TRBV7-2, the J call TRBJ1-5, with 7 bases matching TRBD1. This CDR3 has 13 residues. J was trimmed by 5 bases and V by 3 bases; bases with no gene match: 1. Germline loops: CDR1 SGHTA, CDR2 FQGNSA.

This chain connects TRBV10-1 to TRBJ2-5; TRBD2 aligns across 8 bases. Germline trimming cut 2 bases from V and 2 bases from J; bases unmatched to any gene: 1. Germline lookup yields CDR1 WNHNN and CDR2 SYGVQD (reference sequence). CDR3 length equals 14 residues. Here the CDR3 reads CASSESGGQETQYF. DNA of the CDR3: TGCGCCAGCAGTGAGAGCGGGGGACAAGAGACCCAGTACTTC.

V is TRBV13 and J is TRBJ2-3; TRBD1 might be the D (5 bases). The CDR3 is made up of 14 amino acids. In germline, CDR1 is PRHDT, CDR2 FYEKMQ (reference sequence). V was cut by 6 bases and J by 1 base, with 11 bases left in between. The CDR3 here is CASRGLGRTDTQYF. In nucleotides, the CDR3 is TGTGCCAGCAGGGGGCTTGGACGCACAGATACGCAGTATTTT. Complete variable domain (other parts from reference TRBV13 and TRBJ2-3): AAGVIQSPRHLIKEKRETATLKCYPIPRHDTVYWYQQGPGQDPQFLISFYEKMQSDKGSIPDRFSAQQFSDYHSELNMSSLELGDSALYFCASRGLGRTDTQYFGPGTRLTVL.

This clone was picked up a small number of times. The chain carries TRBV7-6 and TRBJ1-4; TRBD1 aligns across 7 bases. CDR1 SGHVS and CDR2 FNYEAQ come from the germline V gene. With V trimmed by 4 bases and J by 4 bases, 12 bases remained unmatched. This CDR3 spans 17 amino acids. This CDR3 is CASSSAPTGDGNEKLFF. DNA of the CDR3: TGTGCCAGCAGCTCAGCCCCTACAGGGGACGGTAATGAAAAACTGTTTTTT.

The chain employs TRBV18 and TRBJ1-1, with D perhaps matching TRBD1 (6 bases). The germline V gene has CDR1 KGHSH and CDR2 LQKENI. There are 15 residues in the CDR3. Trimming cost V 2 bases and J 5 bases, with 15 bases left between them. The CDR3 nucleotides read TGTGCCAGCTCACCAGAGAACAGGGTAAAGACTGAAGCTTTCTTT. It encodes CASSPENRVKTEAFF.

The chain is built from TRBV10-2 and TRBJ1-2; 7 nucleotides agree with TRBD1. CDR1 is WSHSY and CDR2 is SAAADI in the germline V gene. Trimming took 3 bases from V and 5 from J; bases not matched to a gene: 6. CDR3 length: 14 residues. This CDR3 reads CASSDHRGPYGYTF. The CDR3 nucleotides are TGCGCCAGCAGTGACCACAGGGGCCCGTATGGCTACACCTTC.

The chain couples TRBV23-1 to TRBJ2-1; TRBD2 matches 10 bases. TRBV23-1 is an ORF, with its function uncertain. This CDR3 is built from 17 residues. The V segment lost 2 bases and the J segment 0 bases; nucleotides outside the gene matches: 4. The CDR3 is CASSQTRTSGSYNEQFF. DNA for the CDR3: TGCGCCAGCAGTCAAACACGGACTAGCGGCTCCTACAATGAGCAGTTCTTC.

V is TRBV7-2 and J is TRBJ2-7, with D unclear. With 0 bases removed from V and 2 bases from J, the gap between germline ends came to 5 bases. This CDR3 has 13 residues. Germline values: CDR1 SGHTA, CDR2 FQGNSA. The CDR3 sequence: CASSLAAAYEQYF. The CDR3 nucleotides are TGTGCCAGCAGCTTAGCGGCCGCCTACGAGCAGTACTTC.

The chain links TRBV11-2 to TRBJ2-7; tentatively, D is TRBD2 (5 bases). The CDR3 sequence is 14 residues long. The V gene's germline CDR1 is SGHAT and CDR2 FQNNGV. Trimming took off 3 bases at V and 2 bases at J, with 11 bases between the two ends. CDR3 nucleotides: TGTGCCAGCAGCTTGGGAGCGAGGACCTACGAGCAGTACTTC. Residues: CASSLGARTYEQYF.

This clone was detected only once. The CDR3 region has the DNA TGTGCCAGCAGGCCGATATTGACATACGAAATAGAGACCCAGTACTTC. Translated, it gives CASRPILTYEIETQYF. The rearrangement uses TRBV27 and TRBJ2-5, with no clear D. Germline CDR1 and CDR2: MNHEY and SMNVEV (reference sequence). Trimming took 6 bases from V and 4 from J, leaving 21 bases between them. The CDR3 length is 16 residues.

The chain has TRBV2 and TRBJ2-5; D may be TRBD2 (5 bases). CDR3 length: 15 amino acids. Trimming took 6 bases from V and 3 from J, leaving 17 bases between them. CDR1 and CDR2 (germline): SNHLY, FYNNEI. The CDR3 sequence: CASSRSRAPEETQYF. CDR3 in DNA: TGTGCCAGCAGCCGCTCGAGGGCCCCAGAAGAGACCCAGTACTTC.

This sequence joins TRBV7-2 and TRBJ1-1, with 8 positions matching TRBD1. The CDR3 covers 14 residues. Per germline, CDR1 SGHTA and CDR2 FQGNSA. V dropped 5 bases and J dropped 5; count of bases not matched to a gene: 7. The CDR3 DNA reads TGTGCCAGCAGCCTGTACAGGGGGGGGACTGAAGCTTTCTTT. This codes for CASSLYRGGTEAFF.

This chain links TRBV28 with TRBJ1-6; D is unclear. Trimming removed 4 bases from V and 11 bases from J, with 9 bases in between. Germline lookup yields CDR1 MDHEN and CDR2 SYDVKM. The CDR3 extends over 12 amino acids. CDR3 DNA: TGTGCCAGCAGTTCTCCCCCGGCACCCCTCCACTTT. This encodes CASSSPPAPLHF. The whole variable domain, remainder taken from reference TRBV28 and TRBJ1-6, is DVKVTQSSRYLVKRTGEKVFLECVQDMDHENMFWYRQDPGLGLRLIYFSYDVKMKEKGDIPEGYSVSREKKERFSLILESASTNQTSMYLCASSSPPAPLHFGNGTRLTVT.

The rearrangement joins TRBV11-3 to TRBJ1-3, with a possible D match to TRBD1 (6 bases). The V and J ends lost 5 bases and 2 bases respectively, with 10 bases between them. CDR1 and CDR2 from the germline V gene are SGHNT and YENEEA. This CDR3 has 14 amino acids. The CDR3 sequence is CASSPGGPGNTIYF. In DNA, the CDR3 is TGTGCCAGCAGCCCGGGGGGGCCTGGAAACACCATATATTTT.